This entry lists 19 T cell receptor beta chains sequenced from one sample in a study of T cell changes during pregnancy in multiple sclerosis. Clones were sequenced by immunoSEQ multiplex PCR, and TCRdb holds only the in-frame ones, with some missing. Of approximately 49,000 clones detected, roughly 92% appear once; the ten largest clones hold about 0.94%. Specimen: CD4+ T cells from peripheral blood mononuclear cells, collected in the second trimester of pregnancy. All receptors come from a female donor in good health, enrolled as a control in a pregnancy study.

This rearrangement joins TRBV6-5 to TRBJ2-7; D remains unclear. V lost 5 bases to trimming and J lost 0 bases, with 11 bases between them. This CDR3 region has 14 residues. CDR1 is MNHEY, CDR2 SVGAGI, per germline. The CDR3 region has the DNA TGTGCCAGCAGTCCCGAGAGGCGCTCCTACGAGCAGTACTTC. Protein: CASSPERRSYEQYF.

The chain is built from TRBV2 and TRBJ2-7; 9 positions agree with TRBD1. V was pared by 8 bases and J by 2 bases, with 7 bases of the junction left unmatched. CDR1 is SNHLY, CDR2 FYNNEI, per germline. The CDR3 consists of 14 residues. CDR3 residues: CASQDRGITYEQYF. Here the CDR3 DNA reads TGTGCCAGCCAGGACAGGGGTATTACCTACGAGCAGTACTTC. The full variable domain, in which reference TRBV2 and TRBJ2-7 provide the parts outside the CDR3, is EPEVTQTPSHQVTQMGQEVILRCVPISNHLYFYWYRQILGQKVEFLVSFYNNEISEKSEIFDDQFSVERPDGSNFTLKIRSTKLEDSAMYFCASQDRGITYEQYFGPGTRLTVT.

The chain uses TRBV5-6 and TRBJ2-7; 9 bases are shared with TRBD2. CDR3 length: 16 amino acids. The germline V gene has CDR1 SGHDT and CDR2 YYEEEE. With V trimmed by 0 bases and J by 2 bases, 6 bases remained unmatched. The CDR3 DNA sequence: TGTGCCAGCAGCTTGGAGGTTAGCGGGAGCCCCTACGAGCAGTACTTC. Protein: CASSLEVSGSPYEQYF.

This clone has a handful of counts. The V call is TRBV5-1, the J call TRBJ2-1, with TRBD1 matching over 10 bases. Germline V gives CDR1 SGHRS, CDR2 YFSETQ. This CDR3 contains 15 residues. Trimming at V came to 4 bases and at J to 5 bases, leaving 6 bases not matched to a gene. CDR3 sequence: CASSDPGTGDNEQFF. The DNA of the CDR3 is TGCGCCAGCAGCGATCCCGGGACAGGGGACAATGAGCAGTTCTTC.

This chain connects TRBV28 to TRBJ2-2; D might be TRBD2 (5 bases). V gave up 5 bases and J gave up 4 bases, with 14 bases separating them. Per the germline V gene, CDR1 is MDHEN and CDR2 is SYDVKM. The CDR3 runs to 15 residues. DNA of the CDR3: TGTGCCAGCAGTGGGCCGGGGAAGTTCACCGGGGAGCTGTTTTTT. It is translated as CASSGPGKFTGELFF.

The chain uses TRBV19 and TRBJ2-7, with 7 bases that match TRBD1. This CDR3 is built from 12 residues. Germline CDR1 is LNHDA and CDR2 is SQIVND (reference sequence). The ends lost 5 bases at V and 6 bases at J; junction bases unmatched: 4. The CDR3 coding sequence is TGTGCCAGTAGTGTTCACAGGGGCGAGCAGTACTTC. Translation gives CASSVHRGEQYF.

This sequence joins TRBV18 and TRBJ2-7, with D possibly matching TRBD1 (5 bases). Germline V gene lookup returns CDR1 KGHSH and CDR2 LQKENI. This CDR3 is 14 amino acids long. The germline V and J ends were trimmed by 3 bases and 4 bases, with 13 bases remaining between them. The CDR3 loop reads CASSPRTNPYEQYF. CDR3 nucleotides: TGTGCCAGCTCACCTCGGACAAACCCTTACGAGCAGTACTTC.

The chain has TRBV19 and TRBJ1-2; 8 nucleotides align to TRBD1. V trimming: 5 bases; J trimming: 8 bases; junction bases outside the gene matches: 7. CDR1 is LNHDA, CDR2 SQIVND, per germline (reference sequence). The CDR3 is 13 residues long. The CDR3 nucleotides are TGTGCCAGTAGTCTCAGGGGGCTGGGAGGCTACACCTTC. Its translation is CASSLRGLGGYTF.

The genes are TRBV5-4 and TRBJ2-2; 9 bases are a match to TRBD2. Germline trimming cut 3 bases from V and 3 bases from J; bases unmatched to any gene: 6. The germline gives CDR1 SGHNT, CDR2 YYREEE (reference sequence). The CDR3 has 16 amino acids. This chain's CDR3 is CASSSPTSGHTGELFF. CDR3 DNA: TGTGCCAGCAGCTCACCGACTAGCGGACACACCGGGGAGCTGTTTTTT.

This clone was detected once. The identical CDR3 is also encoded by other nucleotide sequences in the sample. The chain recombines TRBV10-3 with TRBJ1-5; tentatively, D is TRBD1 (5 bases). V dropped 6 bases and J dropped 2 bases, with 11 bases sitting between them. Germline CDR1 ENHRY, CDR2 SYGVKD. This CDR3 is 14 amino acids long. CDR3 in amino acids: CAISPGSGNQPQHF. The CDR3 DNA reads as TGTGCCATCAGCCCAGGGTCGGGCAATCAGCCCCAGCATTTT.

This sequence joins TRBV6-1 and TRBJ1-1; 8 nucleotides align to TRBD1. The CDR3 length is 15 residues. Germline trimming cut 2 bases from V and 5 bases from J; bases unmatched to any gene: 7. Germline loops: CDR1 MNHNS, CDR2 SASEGT. DNA for the CDR3: TGTGCCAGCAGTGAACAGGGGGCCGGTTGGACTGAAGCTTTCTTT. Translating it yields CASSEQGAGWTEAFF.

The rearrangement uses TRBV2 and TRBJ2-2; possibly TRBD1 for D (6 bases). V was pared by 0 bases and J by 0 bases, with 8 bases between. This CDR3 contains 16 residues. CDR1 and CDR2 (germline): SNHLY, FYNNEI. CDR3 coding DNA: TGTGCCAGCAGTGAAGCGGGGGCATCGAACACCGGGGAGCTGTTTTTT. It is translated as CASSEAGASNTGELFF.

CDR3 protein: CASSRGGPQNNQPQHF. CDR3 DNA sequence: TGTGCCAGCAGCCGGGGGGGGCCTCAAAACAATCAGCCCCAGCATTTT. V usage is TRBV16 and J usage is TRBJ1-5, with a possible D match to TRBD1 (6 bases). Germline CDR1 reads KGHSY; CDR2 reads FQNENV. Trimming removed 4 bases from V and 3 bases from J, with 16 bases in between. This CDR3 is built from 16 residues.

The chain carries TRBV6-6 and TRBJ2-3; 11 bases map to TRBD2. V gave up 5 bases and J gave up 4 bases; unmatched junction bases: 5. The CDR3 is 15 residues long. Germline CDR1 is MNHNY and CDR2 is SVGAGI (reference sequence). This chain's CDR3 is CASSIAGGSPDTQYF. CDR3 coding DNA: TGTGCCAGCAGTATAGCGGGAGGGTCCCCAGATACGCAGTATTTT.

This clone came up a few times. The rearrangement joins TRBV6-5 to TRBJ1-1; no clear D. The CDR3 runs to 13 residues. In germline, CDR1 is MNHEY, CDR2 SVGAGI. Trimming removed 6 bases from V and 0 bases from J, with 8 bases in between. The CDR3 DNA reads TGTGCCAGCAGACGGAGCATGAACACTGAAGCTTTCTTT. It specifies CASRRSMNTEAFF.

The chain combines TRBV10-3 with TRBJ1-1; the match to TRBD1 covers 10 bases. CDR3 length equals 14 residues. In germline, CDR1 is ENHRY, CDR2 SYGVKD. Trimming removed 5 bases from V and 1 base from J; junction bases left unmatched: 1. The CDR3 DNA follows: TGTGCCATCAGTCGACAGGGGGCGAACACTGAAGCTTTCTTT. It encodes CAISRQGANTEAFF.

The chain uses TRBV2 and TRBJ2-7; TRBD1 is a possible D gene (6 bases). V lost 1 base to trimming and J lost 3 bases, with 13 bases between them. Germline V CDR1 and CDR2: SNHLY, FYNNEI. The CDR3 runs to 15 residues. CDR3 bases: TGTGCCAGCAGTGAAGAAGCAGGGGACGGCTACGAGCAGTACTTC. Translation gives CASSEEAGDGYEQYF.

V usage is TRBV15 and J usage is TRBJ1-4; D is undetermined. Germline lookup yields CDR1 LNHNV and CDR2 YYDKDF (reference sequence). The CDR3 is made up of 14 amino acids. The ends were cut back, 1 base at V and 2 bases at J, with 5 bases in the middle. The CDR3 DNA reads as TGTGCCACCAGCAGAGGAGGGACTAATGAAAAACTGTTTTTT. Its protein is CATSRGGTNEKLFF.

The chain is built from TRBV5-4 and TRBJ1-6; a possible D gene is TRBD1 (5 bases). CDR3 length: 16 amino acids. V was shortened by 0 bases and J by 5 bases, with 12 bases between the two germline ends. From germline, CDR1 is SGHNT and CDR2 YYREEE (reference sequence). The CDR3 spells CASSLAGGGNNSPLHF. The CDR3 bases are TGTGCCAGCAGCTTGGCCGGGGGGGGGAATAATTCACCCCTCCACTTT.